The 19 T cell receptor beta chains listed next were all sequenced from one sample in a study of PD-1 blockade in classical Hodgkin lymphoma. The sample's time point: newly diagnosed, previously untreated cHL patient sample. Magnetic negative selection was used to purify CD4+ T cells from PBMCs that had been thawed. TCRdb's table, derived via immunoSEQ multiplex PCR, lists solely in-frame clones and lacks some. The table includes around 16,000 clones, approximately 86% detected once. The sequenced sample consisted of CD4+ T cells from blood. These receptors were taken from a human donor with classical Hodgkin lymphoma.

The J gene is TRBJ1-1, the V gene TRBV4-3; maybe TRBD1 (5 bases). The CDR3 consists of 14 residues. Trimming left V 2 bases short and J 5 bases short, with 12 bases between. Germline V lookup: CDR1 LGHNA, CDR2 YSLEER. The CDR3 region has the DNA TGCGCCAGCAGCCAATCTTGGCGGGGGACTGAAGCTTTCTTT. Protein sequence: CASSQSWRGTEAFF.

This sequence joins TRBV7-2 and TRBJ1-1; no firm D call. The CDR3 has 13 amino acids. Trimming took off 2 bases at V and 6 bases at J, with 10 bases between the two ends. Germline loops: CDR1 SGHTA, CDR2 FQGNSA. CDR3 in amino acids: CASSLRAVPEAFF. The CDR3 coding sequence is TGTGCCAGCAGCTTACGGGCGGTCCCTGAAGCTTTCTTT.

The chain carries TRBV7-9 and TRBJ2-7; TRBD1 or TRBD2 may be the D gene (5 bases each). The CDR3 runs to 14 residues. Trimming removed 7 bases at V and 5 bases at J, with 18 bases between. In germline, CDR1 is SEHNR, CDR2 FQNEAQ (reference sequence). CDR3 nucleotide sequence: TGTGCCAGCACCTTTGGATTTGTGGGGGACGAGCAGTACTTC. This encodes CASTFGFVGDEQYF.

This chain joins TRBV6-5 and TRBJ1-2; D is undetermined. Germline V gene lookup returns CDR1 MNHEY and CDR2 SVGAGI. V was cut by 0 bases and J by 6 bases, with 8 bases left in between. The CDR3 totals 13 residues. The CDR3 DNA sequence: TGTGCCAGCAGTTACTCCCGGGTTGATGGCTACACCTTC. Translating it yields CASSYSRVDGYTF.

The V call is TRBV6-1, the J call TRBJ2-2, with 8 nucleotides matching TRBD1. Germline V gene sequence: CDR1 MNHNS, CDR2 SASEGT. CDR3 length: 13 residues. J was trimmed by 6 bases and V by 7 bases; bases with no gene match: 4. The CDR3 DNA reads as TGTGCCAGCAACCCAGGGGGCGCCGGGGAGCTGTTTTTT. Translating gives CASNPGGAGELFF.

V usage is TRBV5-1 and J usage is TRBJ1-2; 12 bases agree with TRBD1. This CDR3 region has 16 residues. V was pared by 4 bases and J by 4 bases, with 8 bases of the junction left unmatched. The germline V gene has CDR1 SGHRS and CDR2 YFSETQ. In nucleotides, the CDR3 is TGCGCCAGCAGCCCAGGGACAGGGGGCTTTGGCTATGGCTACACCTTC. Translation: CASSPGTGGFGYGYTF.

The chain employs TRBV25-1 and TRBJ1-1; D uncertain. The CDR3 covers 15 residues. The V gene lost 1 base and the J gene lost 0 bases, with 9 bases spanning the gap. The germline V gene has CDR1 MGHDK and CDR2 SYGVNS. Here the CDR3 DNA reads TGTGCCAGCAGTGAATCGTCGCCGATGAACACTGAAGCTTTCTTT. Residues: CASSESSPMNTEAFF. Using reference TRBV25-1 and TRBJ1-1 for the parts outside the CDR3, the full variable domain is EADIYQTPRYLVIGTGKKITLECSQTMGHDKMYWYQQDPGMELHLIHYSYGVNSTEKGDLSSESTVSRIRTEHFPLTLESARPSHTSQYLCASSESSPMNTEAFFGQGTRLTVV.

The rearrangement joins TRBV5-6 to TRBJ1-2; a weak D match, TRBD1 (5 bases). V gave up 3 bases and J gave up 3 bases, with 9 bases separating them. CDR1 is SGHDT and CDR2 is YYEEEE in the germline V gene. The CDR3 has 13 amino acids. The CDR3 protein is CASSSGRDYGYTF. The CDR3 DNA reads TGTGCCAGCAGCTCGGGCAGGGACTATGGCTACACCTTC.

The rearrangement joins TRBV11-1 to TRBJ2-3, with D possibly being TRBD2 (7 bases). The V gene lost 5 bases and the J gene lost 9 bases, with 12 bases spanning the gap. There are 12 residues in the CDR3. Germline V gene lookup returns CDR1 SGHAT and CDR2 FQDESV (reference sequence). The CDR3 here is CASSHGGQTQYF. DNA of the CDR3: TGTGCCAGCAGCCACGGGGGGCAAACGCAGTATTTT. The variable domain in full, with the rest retrieved from reference TRBV11-1 and TRBJ2-3, is EAEVAQSPRYKITEKSQAVAFWCDPISGHATLYWYRQILGQGPELLVQFQDESVVDDSQLPKDRFSAERLKGVDSTLKIQPAELGDSAMYLCASSHGGQTQYFGPGTRLTVL.

The chain recombines TRBV9 with TRBJ1-3; D gene uncertain. Germline assignment: CDR1 SGDLS and CDR2 YYNGEE. With 7 bases removed from V and 4 bases from J, the gap between germline ends came to 12 bases. CDR3 length: 13 residues. The CDR3 spells CASSAKPGNTIYF. Written as DNA, the CDR3 is TGTGCCAGCTCTGCCAAACCGGGAAACACCATATATTTT.

V usage is TRBV9 and J usage is TRBJ2-1; D is perhaps TRBD1 (6 bases). CDR3 length: 17 amino acids. CDR1 SGDLS and CDR2 YYNGEE come from the germline V gene. The V end was cut by 3 bases, the J end by 9 bases, with 25 bases between. CDR3 bases: TGTGCCAGCAGCGCCATAACAAACCCGGACAGCAAAAGTGAGCAGTTCTTC. This translates into CASSAITNPDSKSEQFF. The full variable domain, in which reference TRBV9 and TRBJ2-1 provide the parts outside the CDR3, is DSGVTQTPKHLITATGQRVTLRCSPRSGDLSVYWYQQSLDQGLQFLIQYYNGEERAKGNILERFSAQQFPDLHSELNLSSLELGDSALYFCASSAITNPDSKSEQFFGPGTRLTVL.

The chain is built from TRBV6-6 and TRBJ2-3; either TRBD1 or TRBD2 may supply D (5 bases each). Germline V gene sequence: CDR1 MNHNY, CDR2 SVGAGI (reference sequence). The CDR3 is made up of 13 amino acids. V gave up 6 bases and J gave up 2 bases, with 9 bases separating them. Here the CDR3 DNA reads TGTGCCAGCAGGGGGGACGCCACAGATACGCAGTATTTT. Residues: CASRGDATDTQYF.

This chain links TRBV5-1 with TRBJ2-3; TRBD2 is a possible D gene (6 bases). V was trimmed by 3 bases and J by 5 bases, leaving 22 bases between them. The CDR3 sequence is 17 residues long. The V gene's germline CDR1 is SGHRS and CDR2 YFSETQ. CDR3: CASSSKPGDWVRDTQYF. The CDR3 coding sequence is TGCGCCAGCAGCTCGAAACCGGGAGACTGGGTGCGAGATACGCAGTATTTT.

The V and J genes are TRBV6-5 and TRBJ2-3; D is perhaps TRBD2 (6 bases). Germline V gene lookup returns CDR1 MNHEY and CDR2 SVGAGI. With 6 bases removed from V and 8 bases from J, the gap between germline ends came to 12 bases. The CDR3 loop spans 12 amino acids. The CDR3 nucleotides are TGTGCCAGCAGACCTTACGGGGGTACGCAGTATTTT. This sequence encodes CASRPYGGTQYF.

In regard to this clone: At the DNA level, this CDR3 is encoded by other sequences in the same sample as well. This chain links TRBV7-9 with TRBJ1-2; D possibly corresponds to TRBD1 (6 bases). Germline CDR1 reads SEHNR; CDR2 reads FQNEAQ (reference sequence). V shed 5 bases and J shed 8 bases, with 18 bases lying between them. There are 14 residues in the CDR3. DNA of the CDR3: TGTGCCAGCAGCGTTCTGGAGGGGGGCGGCGGCTACACCTTC. The encoded protein is CASSVLEGGGGYTF.

The rearrangement joins TRBV6-1 to TRBJ2-5; 8 nucleotides match TRBD2. This CDR3 has 14 residues. Germline CDR1 is MNHNS and CDR2 is SASEGT. V lost 7 bases, J lost 4 bases, and 8 bases stayed unmatched. The CDR3 protein is CASTKAGGAETQYF. In DNA, the CDR3 is TGTGCCAGCACTAAGGCGGGAGGAGCAGAGACCCAGTACTTC.

The gene calls are TRBV18 and TRBJ1-3, with D perhaps TRBD1 (6 bases). There are 18 residues in the CDR3. V was pared by 4 bases and J by 0 bases, with 19 bases between. Germline V CDR1 and CDR2: KGHSH, LQKENI. The CDR3 here is CASSRIRTARDSGNTIYF. In nucleotides, the CDR3 is TGTGCCAGCTCACGAATAAGGACAGCGCGGGACTCTGGAAACACCATATATTTT.

This chain connects TRBV28 to TRBJ1-1, with 7 nucleotides matching TRBD1. The V gene's germline CDR1 is MDHEN and CDR2 SYDVKM. CDR3 length: 12 amino acids. The J segment lost 10 bases and the V segment lost 6 bases, leaving 8 bases of the junction unmatched. As DNA, the CDR3 is TGTGCCAGCAGCCTACGACAGGGTGGAGCTTTCTTT. This translates into CASSLRQGGAFF.

This clone was seen a single time. V gene TRBV18 combines with J gene TRBJ2-7, with D maybe TRBD1 (6 bases). V was trimmed by 3 bases and J by 5 bases, leaving 8 bases between them. The V gene's germline CDR1 is KGHSH and CDR2 LQKENI. The CDR3 runs to 12 residues. This CDR3 reads CASSPAGDEQYF. Written as DNA, the CDR3 is TGTGCCAGCTCACCGGCAGGGGACGAGCAGTACTTC. Looking up the rest from reference TRBV18 and TRBJ2-7 gives the full variable domain: NAGVMQNPRHLVRRRGQEARLRCSPMKGHSHVYWYRQLPEEGLKFMVYLQKENIIDESGMPKERFSAEFPKEGPSILRIQQVVRGDSAAYFCASSPAGDEQYFGPGTRLTVT.